A selection of T cell receptor beta chains follows, all from one sample in a study of T cell responses to AZD1222 COVID-19 vaccine. Assay used: immunoSEQ multiplex PCR; TCRdb lists only in-frame clones, some missing. The data contain 130,000 or so clones, around 90% of them singletons. The sequenced sample was peripheral blood, obtained on day 0 of AZD1222 vaccination. Source of these receptors: an adult in good health. The conserved cysteine and the conserved F or W are not part of the CDR3 here.

CDR3 length,V gene,J gene,CDR3 protein
11,TRBV29-1,TRBJ2-3,SGETTSTDTQY
13,TRBV11-2,TRBJ1-4,ASSTGTVSNEKLF
11,TRBV9,TRBJ2-3,ASGGLSVDTQY
13,TRBV19,TRBJ2-1,ASSLTSGSANEQF
11,TRBV7-9,TRBJ1-2,ASSRLANYGYT
15,TRBV19,TRBJ1-5,ASIRGGQSVSNQPQH
14,TRBV7-8,TRBJ2-1,ASTKRASGGPDEQF
11,TRBV12-3/TRBV12-4,TRBJ2-7,ASSLSPNSEQY
11,TRBV19,TRBJ1-5,ASGQGPYQPQH
13,TRBV4-3,TRBJ1-2,ASSQDGRQGASYT
18,TRBV18,TRBJ1-1,ASSLSAVAVRGLPNTEAF
14,TRBV6-6,TRBJ1-2,ASSYRPRGTNYGYT
13,TRBV5-6,TRBJ2-7,ASSLDQTGFYEQY
13,TRBV6-5,TRBJ1-4,ASSSAGLNGEKLF
10,TRBV28,TRBJ2-7,ASSLGLYEQY
14,TRBV5-5,TRBJ1-4,ASSFPGTAPDEKLF
14,TRBV6-2/TRBV6-3,TRBJ2-7,ASSYPARGIRGEQY
11,TRBV5-1,TRBJ1-2,ASSLDHRDGYT
13,TRBV15,TRBJ2-5,ATSRELASRETQY
9,TRBV19,TRBJ2-1,ASSFLAEQF
10,TRBV29-1,TRBJ2-3,SAKVGTDTQY
14,TRBV5-4,TRBJ2-2,ASSLLAGGRAGELF
16,TRBV5-1,TRBJ2-7,ASRIGTSGTPRTYEQY
10,TRBV6-5,TRBJ1-1,ASSYSGLEAF
14,TRBV7-2,TRBJ2-5,ASSLVGGRSGETQY
11,TRBV7-9,TRBJ1-3,ASSFFNGYTIY
13,TRBV18,TRBJ2-5,ASSPRTGGWETQY
13,TRBV4-3,TRBJ1-3,ASSQVRQGGNTIY
13,TRBV18,TRBJ2-7,ASSPTSGRINEQY
9,TRBV11-2,TRBJ2-7,ASSSATSQY
13,TRBV14,TRBJ2-3,ASSQGEGYTDTQY
13,TRBV5-4,TRBJ1-3,ASSRPGAAGNTIY
13,TRBV21-1,TRBJ2-7,ASSSPGTSDEEQY
13,TRBV28,TRBJ2-1,ASSPGGDGYNEQF
13,TRBV9,TRBJ1-4,ASSVADRGNEKLF
13,TRBV13,TRBJ2-1,ASSSTSGRLNEQF
12,TRBV14,TRBJ2-5,ASSRGQLQETQY
11,TRBV7-9,TRBJ2-5,ASSRRGRETQY
13,TRBV7-2,TRBJ1-2,ASSSSGQGADGYT
11,TRBV7-2,TRBJ1-2,ASRTRGRPGYT
15,TRBV9,TRBJ2-6,ASSAQHGTSGANVLT
13,TRBV11-3,TRBJ2-6,ASSRVGPGTNVLT
19,TRBV18,TRBJ2-2,ASSPPGQGWTSDPNTGELF
13,TRBV4-2,TRBJ2-7,ASSQGLYSRDEQY
15,TRBV15,TRBJ1-1,ATSNMDWGGENTEAF
13,TRBV4-2,TRBJ2-5,ASSQKQGKVETQY
14,TRBV9,TRBJ2-2,ASSAFGQGAPGELF
11,TRBV19,TRBJ1-5,ASTLTGNQPQH
10,TRBV12-3/TRBV12-4,TRBJ1-2,ASTLPGSGGT
12,TRBV9,TRBJ2-3,ASGTTSPGDTQY
13,TRBV6-1,TRBJ2-7,ASSDVGGTTYEQY
10,TRBV12-3/TRBV12-4,TRBJ2-7,ASRGGGYEQY
12,TRBV19,TRBJ1-4,ASSGTGGGEKLF
13,TRBV2,TRBJ1-5,ASSELPSENQPQH
10,TRBV2,TRBJ2-1,ASSVGGRAEF